This T cell receptor (beta chain) was sequenced for a study of blood T cell repertoires in COVID-19 (dated by TCRdb to between 2020 and 2021). Some background on the complete study: Samples covering the acute and convalescent phases of COVID-19 were provided by collaborators in the United States, Italy and Spain. The material from the prospective study consisted of cDNA or gDNA derived from T cells, B-cell-depleted T cells, or PBMCs. Subjects who had been exposed to COVID-19, were actively infected with it, or had recovered from it provided the deeply sampled blood TCRbeta repertoires that made up the dataset. The repertoires were made available in a free public database intended to serve as a resource for research on the immune response to SARS-CoV-2. The samples were drawn from two sources: the first 160 participants of the ongoing ImmuneRACE study, and 950 to 1,500 subjects contributed by 6 global collaborators. A de-identified subject ID, COVID-19 status, age in years and sex were almost always included in the sample metadata. Where available, HLA class I and class II types were taken from metadata supplied by the sample provider and were not determined by assay-based typing.

As for this clone: The antigen it recognizes is unknown. The record has no base qualities; no much larger clone is one base away.

One collaborating source in Seattle enrolled patients during active infection and followed them longitudinally through the course of disease. Whole blood was collected in K2EDTA tubes by collaborating institutions according to the institutions' own protocols. For TCRbeta analysis, collaborator samples were shipped as frozen whole blood, as isolated PBMCs, or as DNA extracted from either sample type. Counted from cysteine to phenylalanine, this CDR3 has 13 amino acids. The kept DNA is CDR3 alone, 39 bases in frame from the first base. V and J are truncated by 2 bases and 6 bases respectively, leaving an intervening sequence of 10 bases. The germline V gene provides CDR1 KGHSH and CDR2 LQKENI. Overall study outcomes, separate from this receptor: How much clinical and demographic metadata was included differed by source and by participant, and the metadata was provided uncurated.

TCRbeta CDR3 regions were amplified from genomic DNA using the immunoSEQ Assay, a bias-controlled multiplex PCR. As for how the authors treated the data: Within the assay, amplification of reference gene primers was used to estimate how many nucleated cells each sample contained. Sequence reads were collapsed and filtered to measure the absolute abundance of every unique TCRbeta CDR3 rearrangement. For each sample, productive Simpson clonality was calculated as the square root of Simpson's diversity index over productive rearrangements. TCRdb re-hosts the immuneACCESS table, in-frame sequences only. Its copies lack some clones; in the studies checked, an unresolved V gene accounts for under half of them, and the cause for the rest is not known. Clone size and the V and J calls come from that table; the DNA yielded D and trimming. The sample table holds some 160,000 clones, of which approximately 84% were seen once. The biggest ten clones account for roughly 2.7% of the sample.

The V and J genes are TRBV18 and TRBJ1-1; the D segment cannot be called with confidence. The sequence came from a woman older than 75 with COVID-19, enrolled during active disease. The sample comprised peripheral blood. The CDR3: CASSPNGESEAFF. The nucleotides read TGTGCCAGCTCACCAAACGGGGAGTCTGAAGCTTTCTTT.